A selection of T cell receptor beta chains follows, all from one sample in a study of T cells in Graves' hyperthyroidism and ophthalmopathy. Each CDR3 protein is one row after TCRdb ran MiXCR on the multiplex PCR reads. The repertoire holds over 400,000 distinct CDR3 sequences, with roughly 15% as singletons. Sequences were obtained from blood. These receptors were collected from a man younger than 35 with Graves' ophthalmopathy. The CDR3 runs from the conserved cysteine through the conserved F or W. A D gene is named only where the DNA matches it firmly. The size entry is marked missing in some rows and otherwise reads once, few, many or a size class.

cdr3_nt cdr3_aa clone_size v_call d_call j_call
TGTGCCAGCAGTTACTGGGGAAAGGATGAAAAACTGTTTTTT CASSYWGKDEKLFF . TRBV6-2/TRBV6-3 . TRBJ1-4
TGTGCCACCAGTGGGGCCCAGAGGCGGGAGCAATACAATGAGCAGTTCTTC CATSGAQRREQYNEQFF . TRBV24-1 TRBD2 TRBJ2-1
TGTGCCACCAGTGATTTAGTTTGGCACAATGAGCAGTTCTTC CATSDLVWHNEQFF few TRBV24-1 . TRBJ2-1
TGTGCCAGCAGCTGGACTAGCGGGATCGTAGCAGATACGCAGTATTTT CASSWTSGIVADTQYF once TRBV11-3 TRBD2 TRBJ2-3
TGCGCCAGCAGCTTCGACAGGGTCACTGAAGCTTTCTTT CASSFDRVTEAFF few TRBV4-1 TRBD1 TRBJ1-1
TGTGCCAGCAGCCGTGCGGGGTCGGCTGAAGCTTTCTTT CASSRAGSAEAFF many TRBV3-1 . TRBJ1-1
TGTGCCAGCAGTTTAGGGGGGACGGCAGATACGCAGTATTTT CASSLGGTADTQYF many TRBV12-3/TRBV12-4 . TRBJ2-3
TGTGCCAGCAGTCCCCTCAAGGGGTACGCGAACACCGGGGAGCTGTTTTTT CASSPLKGYANTGELFF . TRBV6-1 . TRBJ2-2
TGTGCCAGCAGCACCGGGACTAGCGATTGGAATGAGCAGTTCTTC CASSTGTSDWNEQFF many TRBV11-2 TRBD2 TRBJ2-1
TGTGCCAGCAGCTCCTTCCCCAGGGGGAGCACCGGGGAGCTGTTTTTT CASSSFPRGSTGELFF . TRBV6-1 TRBD1 TRBJ2-2
TGTGCCAGCAGCTTAGGGGGACTAGGGGTGGATACGCAGTATTTT CASSLGGLGVDTQYF . TRBV7-6 TRBD2 TRBJ2-3
TGTGCCTGGAGTGTAGGTAGCGGGAGCTATACGCAGTATTTT CAWSVGSGSYTQYF many TRBV30 TRBD2 TRBJ2-3
TGCGCCAGCAGTAGCCTCGGGACACTTAACAATGAGCAGTTCTTC CASSSLGTLNNEQFF many TRBV10-2 . TRBJ2-1
TGTGCCAGTAGCTTGACAGGCAAACCCTCCAATCAGCCCCAGCATTTT CASSLTGKPSNQPQHF . TRBV19 . TRBJ1-5
TGCGCCAGCAGTGACTCGAGTTTTAGCACAGATACGCAGTATTTT CASSDSSFSTDTQYF . TRBV10-2 . TRBJ2-3
TGTGCCAGCAGCTTCATTCCGAACACCGGGGAGCTGTTTTTT CASSFIPNTGELFF few TRBV7-9 . TRBJ2-2
TGTGCCAGTAGTCCCTACGTGAACACTGAAGCTTTCTTT CASSPYVNTEAFF . TRBV19 . TRBJ1-1
TGTGCCCGGAGGCAGGGGGCGGACACTGAAGCTTTCTTT CARRQGADTEAFF . TRBV30 TRBD1 TRBJ1-1
TGCGCCAGCACGTCGCCCGCGCGGAACACTGAAGCTTTCTTT CASTSPARNTEAFF many TRBV10-2 . TRBJ1-1
TGCGCCAGCAGTATAGGCCCCCACCAGGACTACAATGAGCAGTTCTTC CASSIGPHQDYNEQFF . TRBV4-1 . TRBJ2-1
TGTGCTAGTGGTCCGCAGGGCAGATACAATGAGCAGTTCTTC CASGPQGRYNEQFF many TRBV12-5 . TRBJ2-1
TGTGCCAGCAGCTCTGCCAGTCCGGGAGATTCACCCCTCCACTTT CASSSASPGDSPLHF many TRBV7-8 . TRBJ1-6
TGTGCCATCAGTGAAGAGGGGACACAGCCCCAGCATTTT CAISEEGTQPQHF many TRBV10-3 . TRBJ1-5
TGTGCCAGCAGTACCAGCGGGAGTCTCGAGCAGTACTTC CASSTSGSLEQYF many TRBV6-1 TRBD2 TRBJ2-7
TGTGCCAGCAGGACAGGGGGCGACCATGGCTACACCTTC CASRTGGDHGYTF few TRBV6-1 TRBD1 TRBJ1-2
TGCGCCAGCAGCCAAGGGACTCAGGCTTGGACTGAAGCTTTCTTT CASSQGTQAWTEAFF many TRBV4-1 . TRBJ1-1